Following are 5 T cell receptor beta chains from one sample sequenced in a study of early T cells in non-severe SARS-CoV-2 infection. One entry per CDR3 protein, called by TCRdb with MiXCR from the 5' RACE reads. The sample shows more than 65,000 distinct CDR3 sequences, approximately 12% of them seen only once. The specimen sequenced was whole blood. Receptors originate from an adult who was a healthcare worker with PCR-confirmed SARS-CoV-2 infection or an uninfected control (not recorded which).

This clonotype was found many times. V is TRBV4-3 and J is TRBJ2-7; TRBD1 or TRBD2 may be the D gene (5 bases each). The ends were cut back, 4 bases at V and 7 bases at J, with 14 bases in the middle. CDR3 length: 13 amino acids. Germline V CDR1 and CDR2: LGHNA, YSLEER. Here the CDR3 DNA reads TGCGCCAGCAGCCCCGGGACGAAGGGAGAGCAGTACTTC. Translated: CASSPGTKGEQYF.

DNA of the CDR3: TGCAGTGCTAGAGATTTGGGGGACGGGGAGCTGTTTTTT. Protein: CSARDLGDGELFF. The chain couples TRBV20-1 to TRBJ2-2, with D possibly called TRBD1 or TRBD2 (5 bases each). V lost 0 bases and J 7 bases, leaving 9 bases between the germline ends. CDR1 is DFQATT, CDR2 SNEGSKA, per germline (reference sequence). The CDR3 contains 13 residues.

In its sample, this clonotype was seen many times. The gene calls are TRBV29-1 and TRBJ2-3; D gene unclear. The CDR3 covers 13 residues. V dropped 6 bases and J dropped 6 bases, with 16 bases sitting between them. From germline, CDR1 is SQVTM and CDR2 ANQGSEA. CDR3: CSVNRALWDTQYF. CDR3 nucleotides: TGCAGCGTCAATAGGGCTTTGTGGGATACGCAGTATTTT.

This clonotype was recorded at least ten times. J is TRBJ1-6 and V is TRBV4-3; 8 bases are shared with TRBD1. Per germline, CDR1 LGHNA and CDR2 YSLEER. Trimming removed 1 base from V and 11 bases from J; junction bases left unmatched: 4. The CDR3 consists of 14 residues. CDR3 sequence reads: CASSQGQGRTPLHF. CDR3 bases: TGCGCCAGCAGCCAAGGACAGGGGCGCACACCCCTCCACTTT.

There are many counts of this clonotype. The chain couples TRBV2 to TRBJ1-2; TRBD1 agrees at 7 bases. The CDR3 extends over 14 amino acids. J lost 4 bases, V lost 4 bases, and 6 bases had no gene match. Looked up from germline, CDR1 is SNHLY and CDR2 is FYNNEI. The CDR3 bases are TGTGCCAGCAGTGCCGAGGGGGCGTCCTATGGCTACACCTTC. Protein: CASSAEGASYGYTF.